The entry that follows covers one T cell receptor beta chain sequence. No antigen is known for it. No per-base quality is available; no much larger clone lies one base away. Selected pancreatic ductal adenocarcinoma patients had undergone surgery without neoadjuvant therapy. Peripheral blood was collected in heparin tubes, and PBMCs were then isolated from the blood with a histopaque density gradient and cryopreserved in about 11% DMSO. Genomic DNA was extracted from roughly seven PBMC and under 10 flash-frozen tumor specimens using the DNeasy Blood and Tissue Kit with Proteinase K and RNase treatment. This sample is part of a study of T cells in pancreatic ductal adenocarcinoma (dated by TCRdb to 2017 to 2019). Regarding the research as a whole: To learn about the adaptive T-cell response arising naturally, investigators profiled where tumor-infiltrating CD8+ T cells, together with suppressive cells, were located within resected pancreatic ductal adenocarcinoma, how abundant they were, and what qualities they showed. Findings and caveats that apply to the study as a whole: T-cell clonality did not differ significantly between tumor and blood, with mean clonality roughly 0.11 in tumors and approximately 0.077 in blood. Because inoperable disease is present at presentation in most pancreatic cancer patients, the resected cohort was biased toward the minority with early-stage disease. Because tumors are enriched in CD45RO+ effector T cells rather than naive T cells, which biases toward lower diversity, comparisons of clonality between tumor and blood may be biased. Compared with tumor samples, blood samples had more total productive templates and about 7.3-fold more unique clonotypes.

Inclusive of the bounding cysteine and phenylalanine, the CDR3 is 14 residues long. The DNA shown is the 42-base CDR3, in frame from base 1. Trimming accounts for 6 bases at V and 2 bases at J, while the number of junction bases matched to no gene is 5. Per the germline V gene, MDHEN is the CDR1 and SYDVKM is the CDR2. TCR beta CDR3 regions were amplified from genomic DNA using the immunoSEQ hsTCRB kit. High-throughput TRB CDR3 sequencing was performed on an Illumina HiSeq system. In the source study's methods: The immunoSEQ software was used to analyze sequencing reads, and nonproductive sequences containing premature stops or frame-shifts were excluded. To calculate repertoire clonality, Shannon entropy was normalized by log2 of the number of unique productive sequences, and that value was subtracted from one. In its TCRdb copy, this immuneACCESS table keeps in-frame sequences only and misses some clones. Where compared with another copy, unresolved V genes explain less than half of these, and the others have no known cause. V and J calls plus clone size are reproduced from that table; the DNA served to infer D and trimming. The sample includes 100,000 or so clones, with 90% to 95% observed a single time. The ten largest clonotypes hold about 3.4% of the sample.

The chain is made from TRBV28 and TRBJ2-7, with 9 bases in between that match TRBD2. The TCR was taken from a human donor with pancreatic ductal adenocarcinoma. Sequenced material: PBMCs. The DNA sequence is TGTGCCAGCAGGAAAGCGGGGGGAGCCTACGAGCAGTACTTC. This yields the protein CASRKAGGAYEQYF. Joined to the reference TRBV28 and TRBJ2-7 proteins, this CDR3 gives the full variable domain: DVKVTQSSRYLVKRTGEKVFLECVQDMDHENMFWYRQDPGLGLRLIYFSYDVKMKEKGDIPEGYSVSREKKERFSLILESASTNQTSMYLCASRKAGGAYEQYFGPGTRLTVT.